The clone carrying this T cell receptor beta chain came up many times. This specimen comes from a study of T-cell reconstitution after alpha-beta-depleted transplantation in children. The CDR3 loop spans 10 amino acids. Germline CDR1 and CDR2: MNHEY and SMNVEV (reference sequence). As it was prepared, the TCRbeta library received unique molecular identifiers. Using its own MiXCR run on the PCR reads, TCRdb lists one record per CDR3 protein. The data hold 230,000 or so distinct CDR3 sequences, with 7.5% to 10% observed a single time. The sample was PBMCs from the stem cell graft donor, taken from the stem cell graft. This sequence joins TRBV27 and TRBJ1-5; D gene ambiguous. The sequence came from a human donor who donated a stem cell graft to a child with SCID. CDR3 coding DNA: TGTGCGTCTGGGAATCAGCCCCAGCATTTT. Its protein is CASGNQPQHF.